A selection of T cell receptor beta chains follows, all from one sample in a study of STAT5B mutations in CD4+ large granular lymphocyte leukemia. Sequenced by immunoSEQ multiplex PCR; TCRdb stores in-frame clones only, minus some. The repertoire holds about 33,000 clones, around 81% seen once, with 4.4% in the top ten. Sequenced: CD4+ T cells from blood buffy coats. The receptors were sampled from a human donor in good health. Both conserved end residues are part of each CDR3.

v_gene: TRBV28; j_gene: TRBJ1-4; CDR3aa: CASTQEASNEKLFF
v_gene: TRBV6-6; j_gene: TRBJ1-3; CDR3aa: CASRATGAYGNTIYF
v_gene: TRBV15; j_gene: TRBJ2-7; CDR3aa: CATSSLTVAGVGYEQYF
v_gene: TRBV19; j_gene: TRBJ2-5; CDR3aa: CASSTRQGYQETQYF
v_gene: TRBV28; j_gene: TRBJ1-3; CDR3aa: CASSLPTGTKRNTIYF
v_gene: TRBV2; j_gene: TRBJ1-2; CDR3aa: CASSEFQDRGLKNYGYTF
v_gene: TRBV10-3; j_gene: TRBJ2-3; CDR3aa: CAISVEGDTQYF
v_gene: TRBV6-5; j_gene: TRBJ1-2; CDR3aa: CASSWKGGGYTF
v_gene: TRBV9; j_gene: TRBJ2-1; CDR3aa: CASSRDNEQFF
v_gene: TRBV19; j_gene: TRBJ2-3; CDR3aa: CASSIDGRDADTQYF
v_gene: TRBV11-1; j_gene: TRBJ1-2; CDR3aa: CASSLSGGNPYGYTF
v_gene: TRBV25-1; j_gene: TRBJ2-6; CDR3aa: CASSDVRGLSSGANVLTF
v_gene: TRBV27; j_gene: TRBJ2-6; CDR3aa: CASSFGGAGANVLTF
v_gene: TRBV6-1; j_gene: TRBJ2-1; CDR3aa: CASSDSGYNEQFF
v_gene: TRBV28; j_gene: TRBJ2-5; CDR3aa: CASRGRIASHQETQYF
v_gene: TRBV5-4; j_gene: TRBJ1-6; CDR3aa: CASSLEREGSPLHF
v_gene: TRBV18; j_gene: TRBJ1-3; CDR3aa: CASSPGAGTDPGNTIYF
v_gene: TRBV6-5; j_gene: -; CDR3aa: CASSIATGGYEQYF